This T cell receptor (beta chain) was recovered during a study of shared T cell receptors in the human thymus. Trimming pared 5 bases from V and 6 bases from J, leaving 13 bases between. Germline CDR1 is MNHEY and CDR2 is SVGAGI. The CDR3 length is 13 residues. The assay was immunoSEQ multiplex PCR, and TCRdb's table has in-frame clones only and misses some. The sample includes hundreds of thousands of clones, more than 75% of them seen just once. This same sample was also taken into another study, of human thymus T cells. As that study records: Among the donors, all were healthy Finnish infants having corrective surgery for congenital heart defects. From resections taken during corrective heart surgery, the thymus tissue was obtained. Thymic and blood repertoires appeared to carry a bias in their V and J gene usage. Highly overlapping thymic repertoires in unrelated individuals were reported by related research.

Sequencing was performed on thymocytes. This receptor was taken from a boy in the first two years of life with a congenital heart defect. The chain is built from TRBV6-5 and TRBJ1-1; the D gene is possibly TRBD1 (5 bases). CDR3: CASSGADTAEAFF. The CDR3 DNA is TGTGCCAGCAGTGGGGCGGACACGGCTGAAGCTTTCTTT.